These 21 T cell receptor beta chains were all obtained from the same sample, sequenced in a study of beta chain features in type 1 diabetes. Reverse transcription of all isolated RNA meant that expressed TCRB transcripts were sequenced. TCRdb's table, derived via immunoSEQ multiplex PCR, lists solely in-frame clones and lacks some. The table includes about 470,000 clones, 30% detected once. The specimen sequenced was naive CD4+ T cells from blood. The receptor set was obtained from a man younger than 35 in good health.

This clone was seen a handful of times. The chain recombines TRBV7-2 with TRBJ2-2, with a possible D match to TRBD2 (6 bases). CDR3 length: 12 amino acids. Per the germline V gene, CDR1 is SGHTA and CDR2 is FQGNSA. The germline V and J ends were trimmed by 1 base and 16 bases, with 13 bases remaining between them. The chain's CDR3 is CASSLVTGRKFF. Written as DNA, the CDR3 is TGTGCCAGCAGCTTAGTTACCGGGAGAAAGTTTTTT.

This clone was counted between two and nine times. The chain joins TRBV15 to TRBJ1-2, with no clear D. This CDR3 region has 15 residues. Between the trimmed V and J ends, which lost 0 bases and 3 bases, there was a span of 11 bases. Germline V gene sequence: CDR1 LNHNV, CDR2 YYDKDF (reference sequence). The CDR3 loop is CATSREKGRDYGYTF. The DNA of the CDR3 is TGTGCCACCAGCAGAGAAAAGGGCCGGGACTATGGCTACACCTTC.

V is TRBV7-2 and J is TRBJ2-3; weak D call: TRBD2 (5 bases). Per the germline V gene, CDR1 is SGHTA and CDR2 is FQGNSA. V dropped 4 bases and J dropped 0 bases, with 8 bases sitting between them. The CDR3 length is 14 residues. The CDR3 protein is CASSSAGSTDTQYF. The DNA for the CDR3 is TGTGCCAGCAGCTCGGCGGGTAGCACAGATACGCAGTATTTT.

This clone was detected a few times. The chain uses TRBV30 and TRBJ2-3, with unresolved D. The V end was cut by 1 base, the J end by 4 bases, with 9 bases between. CDR1 is GTSNPN, CDR2 SVGIG, per germline (reference sequence). CDR3 length equals 13 residues. DNA for the CDR3: TGTGCCTGGAGTGCCGCTAGGGCAGATACGCAGTATTTT. Its protein product is CAWSAARADTQYF.

This clone was counted a few times. The CDR3, as DNA: TGTGCCAGCAGTGGGGGACAGGGAACCTATACGCAGTATTTT. Translating gives CASSGGQGTYTQYF. The chain carries TRBV2 and TRBJ2-3, with 9 bases matching TRBD1. The CDR3 has 14 residues. Losses at the gene ends were 4 bases for V and 7 bases for J; bases not matched to a gene: 6. Germline V gene lookup returns CDR1 SNHLY and CDR2 FYNNEI. Supplemented by reference TRBV2 and TRBJ2-3, the full variable domain reads EPEVTQTPSHQVTQMGQEVILRCVPISNHLYFYWYRQILGQKVEFLVSFYNNEISEKSEIFDDQFSVERPDGSNFTLKIRSTKLEDSAMYFCASSGGQGTYTQYFGPGTRLTVL.

The chain links TRBV7-9 to TRBJ1-2, with D unresolved. Trimming cost V 2 bases and J 10 bases, with 11 bases left between them. The germline V gene encodes CDR1 SEHNR and CDR2 FQNEAQ (reference sequence). The CDR3 spans 12 residues. The CDR3 sequence is CASSLRQLAYTF. Written as DNA, the CDR3 is TGTGCCAGCAGCTTAAGGCAGCTTGCCTACACCTTC.

In its sample, this clone was seen a few times. V gene TRBV13 combines with J gene TRBJ2-3; 9 nucleotides match TRBD2. CDR1 PRHDT and CDR2 FYEKMQ come from the germline V gene (reference sequence). J lost 4 bases, V lost 4 bases, and 6 bases had no gene match. The CDR3 loop spans 15 amino acids. The chain's CDR3 is CASSSLSGRSDTQYF. Written as DNA, the CDR3 is TGTGCCAGCAGCTCCCTAAGCGGGAGGTCAGATACGCAGTATTTT.

A few counts support this clone. The rearrangement links TRBV7-2 to TRBJ2-3, with 13 positions matching TRBD2. Unmatched junction bases numbered 3, after V lost 6 bases and J lost 6 bases. This CDR3 is 14 amino acids long. Germline CDR1 SGHTA, CDR2 FQGNSA. Here the CDR3 reads CASRLAGGPDTQYF. CDR3 nucleotides: TGTGCCAGCAGACTAGCGGGAGGGCCCGATACGCAGTATTTT.

The rearrangement links TRBV4-2 to TRBJ2-5, with D possibly TRBD1 on 6 matching bases. The length of the CDR3 is 15 residues. V lost 0 bases to trimming and J lost 2 bases, with 10 bases between them. Germline lookup yields CDR1 LGHNA and CDR2 YNFKEQ. The CDR3 sequence: CASSQEARGQETQYF. In DNA, the CDR3 is TGTGCCAGCAGCCAAGAAGCGAGGGGGCAAGAGACCCAGTACTTC.

The chain couples TRBV25-1 to TRBJ1-1; possibly TRBD1 for D (5 bases). V was clipped by 7 bases and J by 1 base, with 13 bases between them. The CDR3 has 14 amino acids. CDR1 and CDR2 (germline): MGHDK, SYGVNS. As DNA, the CDR3 is TGTGCCAGCACCGAAGAGGGGAGGAACACTGAAGCTTTCTTT. The encoded protein is CASTEEGRNTEAFF. Full variable domain (rest looked up from reference TRBV25-1 and TRBJ1-1): EADIYQTPRYLVIGTGKKITLECSQTMGHDKMYWYQQDPGMELHLIHYSYGVNSTEKGDLSSESTVSRIRTEHFPLTLESARPSHTSQYLCASTEEGRNTEAFFGQGTRLTVV.

This clone was observed a few times. This rearrangement joins TRBV4-1 to TRBJ2-3; D is perhaps TRBD2 (6 bases). Germline V lookup: CDR1 MGHRA, CDR2 YSYEKL. The CDR3 has 15 residues. V shed 1 base and J shed 4 bases, with 12 bases lying between them. The CDR3 DNA is TGCGCCAGCAGCCAAGTGGGCGGGACGGCAGATACGCAGTATTTT. Translated, it gives CASSQVGGTADTQYF.

This clone showed up just once. In the same sample, other DNA sequences code for this CDR3. The V gene is TRBV7-9, the J gene TRBJ1-1, with 7 bases identical to TRBD1. The CDR3 has 14 residues. CDR1 is SEHNR, CDR2 FQNEAQ, per germline (reference sequence). The trim removed 2 bases at V and 1 base at J, leaving 1 base unmatched. Here the CDR3 reads CASSLTGENTEAFF. CDR3 DNA sequence: TGTGCCAGCAGCTTAACAGGGGAGAACACTGAAGCTTTCTTT.

The chain uses TRBV4-1 and TRBJ2-6; TRBD2 is a possible D gene (6 bases). CDR3 size: 19 residues. With 1 base removed from V and 2 bases from J, the gap between germline ends came to 18 bases. Germline CDR1 MGHRA, CDR2 YSYEKL. DNA for the CDR3: TGCGCCAGCAGCCAAGTTTTCGGGAGAACACCCACTGGGGCCAACGTCCTGACTTTC. Translation: CASSQVFGRTPTGANVLTF.

This clone showed up just a few times. The chain recombines TRBV5-1 with TRBJ2-7; tentatively, D is TRBD2 (6 bases). The CDR3 covers 14 residues. The V end lost 0 bases, the J end lost 6 bases, and 13 bases lay between the germline ends. From germline, CDR1 is SGHRS and CDR2 YFSETQ. Written as DNA, the CDR3 is TGCGCCAGCAGCTTGGACCCCAATAGCGGCGAGCAGTACTTC. Residues: CASSLDPNSGEQYF.

This clone was picked up a small number of times. V is TRBV7-9 and J is TRBJ2-2; D is undetermined. V shed 7 bases and J shed 0 bases, with 9 bases lying between them. Looked up from germline, CDR1 is SEHNR and CDR2 is FQNEAQ (reference sequence). CDR3 size: 14 residues. CDR3: CASNDKANTGELFF. The CDR3, as DNA: TGTGCCAGCAATGACAAAGCGAACACCGGGGAGCTGTTTTTT.

This clone has only a few counts. The gene calls are TRBV27 and TRBJ2-6; perhaps TRBD1 as D (6 bases). The CDR3 totals 18 residues. Germline V gene sequence: CDR1 MNHEY, CDR2 SMNVEV (reference sequence). Trimming removed 3 bases at V and 4 bases at J, with 19 bases between. CDR3 region: CASSFFQGTGTGANVLTF. The CDR3 DNA reads as TGTGCCAGCAGTTTCTTCCAAGGAACAGGGACGGGGGCCAACGTCCTGACTTTC.

The chain links TRBV18 to TRBJ2-7, with 10 bases identical to TRBD1. CDR1 KGHSH and CDR2 LQKENI come from the germline V gene. J was trimmed by 1 base and V by 0 bases; bases with no gene match: 0. The CDR3 loop spans 15 amino acids. The CDR3 bases are TGTGCCAGCTCACCACCGGACAGGGGGTCCTACGAGCAGTACTTC. Protein: CASSPPDRGSYEQYF. The full variable domain, in which reference TRBV18 and TRBJ2-7 provide the parts outside the CDR3, is NAGVMQNPRHLVRRRGQEARLRCSPMKGHSHVYWYRQLPEEGLKFMVYLQKENIIDESGMPKERFSAEFPKEGPSILRIQQVVRGDSAAYFCASSPPDRGSYEQYFGPGTRLTVT.

The chain couples TRBV2 to TRBJ1-1; no firm D call. V was trimmed by 4 bases and J by 0 bases, leaving 12 bases between them. The CDR3 sequence is 15 residues long. Germline loops: CDR1 SNHLY, CDR2 FYNNEI. The CDR3 DNA is TGTGCCAGCAGTGCCGAGCGACAATTGAACACTGAAGCTTTCTTT. Protein: CASSAERQLNTEAFF. Full variable domain (missing parts from reference TRBV2 and TRBJ1-1): EPEVTQTPSHQVTQMGQEVILRCVPISNHLYFYWYRQILGQKVEFLVSFYNNEISEKSEIFDDQFSVERPDGSNFTLKIRSTKLEDSAMYFCASSAERQLNTEAFFGQGTRLTVV.

The sample holds a few counts of this clone. This chain links TRBV14 with TRBJ1-2; perhaps TRBD1 as D (5 bases). V was pared by 4 bases and J by 8 bases, with 11 bases between. The CDR3 sequence is 12 residues long. CDR1 is SGHDN and CDR2 is FVKESK in the germline V gene. This chain's CDR3 is CASSRGTGGYTF. The CDR3 nucleotides are TGTGCCAGCAGCCGAGGGACGGGAGGCTACACCTTC.

The chain uses TRBV5-1 and TRBJ2-3; either TRBD1 or TRBD2 may supply D (6 bases each). Trimming pared 0 bases from V and 4 bases from J, leaving 15 bases between. This CDR3 is built from 16 residues. The germline gives CDR1 SGHRS, CDR2 YFSETQ. The DNA of the CDR3 is TGCGCCAGCAGCTTGGGCCAGGGGAGGATTGCAGATACGCAGTATTTT. It translates to CASSLGQGRIADTQYF.

The J gene is TRBJ1-5, the V gene TRBV5-1; tentative D call: TRBD1 (5 bases). CDR1 SGHRS and CDR2 YFSETQ come from the germline V gene. The CDR3 sequence is 15 residues long. V was shortened by 0 bases and J by 4 bases, with 11 bases between the two germline ends. The CDR3 coding sequence is TGCGCCAGCAGCTTGGAGGGGACCCAGAATCAGCCCCAGCATTTT. Amino acids: CASSLEGTQNQPQHF.